The text below deals with one T cell receptor beta chain. Antigen specificity is unknown. The data stem from a study of cytomegalovirus exposure and HLA in healthy donors. Study-wide points: A later analysis linked a missense DCLRE1C variant to TCR beta V- and J-gene trimming.

The germline V gene has CDR1 MDHEN and CDR2 SYDVKM. The length of the CDR3 is 12 residues. Trimming removed 6 bases from V and 6 bases from J, with 11 bases in between. PCR employed 60 Vbeta and 13 Jbeta primers. The data were produced by immunoSEQ multiplex PCR, yet TCRdb's version contains in-frame clones alone and is incomplete. The repertoire holds 100,000 to 150,000 clones, about four fifths seen once, with approximately 3.6% in the top ten. V is TRBV28 and J is TRBJ1-1; no clear D gene. Material: PBMCs. The clonotype originates from a woman in her thirties or forties in good health and CMV-seropositive. The CDR3 DNA reads as TGTGCCAGCAGACCCCGGTGGTCTGAAGCTTTCTTT. It is translated as CASRPRWSEAFF. Drawing the rest from reference TRBV28 and TRBJ1-1, the complete variable domain is DVKVTQSSRYLVKRTGEKVFLECVQDMDHENMFWYRQDPGLGLRLIYFSYDVKMKEKGDIPEGYSVSREKKERFSLILESASTNQTSMYLCASRPRWSEAFFGQGTRLTVV.